The 17 T cell receptor beta chains below come from one sample, sequenced in a study of blood T cell repertoires in COVID-19. The repertoire was sequenced with immunoSEQ multiplex PCR; TCRdb's copy has only in-frame clones and lacks some. The sample consists of approximately 300,000 clones, more than 75% of them appearing once. The sequencing sample was made of PBMCs or T cells enriched from blood (not recorded which). All receptors derive from a woman aged 18-29 years who had recovered from COVID-19.

Only one count was recorded for this clone. The chain carries TRBV27 and TRBJ2-1, with 11 bases that match TRBD2. The J segment lost 5 bases and the V segment lost 6 bases, leaving 9 bases of the junction unmatched. Germline CDR1 is MNHEY and CDR2 is SMNVEV (reference sequence). The CDR3 sequence is 16 residues long. The CDR3 region is CASRDRTSGLNNEQFF. The CDR3 nucleotides read TGTGCCAGCAGGGACCGGACTAGCGGGCTTAACAATGAGCAGTTCTTC.

CDR3 coding DNA: TGTGCCAGTAGTAGGGGGACAGAGTACGAGCAGTACTTC. Encoded protein: CASSRGTEYEQYF. V usage is TRBV19 and J usage is TRBJ2-7; 7 bases agree with TRBD1. V dropped 4 bases and J dropped 4; count of bases not matched to a gene: 4. Germline V gene sequence: CDR1 LNHDA, CDR2 SQIVND (reference sequence). This CDR3 is built from 13 residues.

This clone was seen more than once but under ten times. This chain links TRBV7-9 with TRBJ1-2; 8 nucleotides agree with TRBD1. V was pared by 5 bases and J by 1 base, with 6 bases of the junction left unmatched. Germline V lookup: CDR1 SEHNR, CDR2 FQNEAQ (reference sequence). The CDR3 runs to 15 residues. This chain's CDR3 is CASSRDRNNNYGYTF. DNA of the CDR3: TGTGCCAGCAGCCGGGACAGGAACAATAACTATGGCTACACCTTC.

This chain joins TRBV5-1 and TRBJ1-1; 10 bases line up with TRBD1. Germline lookup yields CDR1 SGHRS and CDR2 YFSETQ. Losses at the gene ends were 3 bases for V and 1 base for J; bases not matched to a gene: 9. The length of the CDR3 is 17 residues. CDR3 in amino acids: CASSSPGQGPWNTEAFF. CDR3 in DNA: TGCGCCAGCAGCTCTCCGGGACAGGGGCCTTGGAACACTGAAGCTTTCTTT.

The chain links TRBV11-1 to TRBJ2-2, with D possibly matching TRBD2 (5 bases). The V and J ends lost 3 bases and 1 base respectively, with 6 bases between them. This CDR3 is 14 amino acids long. Looked up from germline, CDR1 is SGHAT and CDR2 is FQDESV (reference sequence). The CDR3: CASSLGENTGELFF. The CDR3, as DNA: TGTGCCAGCAGCTTGGGAGAGAACACCGGGGAGCTGTTTTTT. Full variable domain (remainder filled in from reference TRBV11-1 and TRBJ2-2): EAEVAQSPRYKITEKSQAVAFWCDPISGHATLYWYRQILGQGPELLVQFQDESVVDDSQLPKDRFSAERLKGVDSTLKIQPAELGDSAMYLCASSLGENTGELFFGEGSRLTVL.

The V gene is TRBV11-3, the J gene TRBJ2-1, with 8 bases identical to TRBD2. V lost 1 base to trimming and J lost 3 bases; unmatched junction nucleotides: 2. The germline V gene encodes CDR1 SGHNT and CDR2 YENEEA. This CDR3 has 15 residues. In DNA, the CDR3 is TGTGCCAGCAGCTTAGCGGGGGGGCTCTACAATGAGCAGTTCTTC. It specifies CASSLAGGLYNEQFF.

The V and J genes are TRBV5-4 and TRBJ2-2, with TRBD2 matching 8 bases. Unmatched junction bases numbered 8, after V lost 4 bases and J lost 0 bases. CDR3 length equals 17 residues. The germline V gene has CDR1 SGHNT and CDR2 YYREEE (reference sequence). The CDR3 spells CASSRIQAGANTGELFF. The DNA for the CDR3 is TGTGCCAGCAGCCGAATCCAAGCGGGAGCGAACACCGGGGAGCTGTTTTTT.

V and J are TRBV19 and TRBJ2-5, with 8 bases lining up with TRBD1. V shed 5 bases, J shed 7 bases, and the junction held 6 bases outside the gene matches. CDR3 length: 13 amino acids. Germline CDR1 and CDR2: LNHDA and SQIVND (reference sequence). Here the CDR3 reads CASSSGGGGTQYF. The CDR3 region has the DNA TGTGCCAGTAGTTCAGGGGGCGGCGGGACCCAGTACTTC.

The J gene is TRBJ2-3, the V gene TRBV7-8, with D maybe TRBD2 (6 bases). CDR3 size: 18 residues. CDR1 is SGHVS and CDR2 is FQNEAQ in the germline V gene. The ends were cut back, 5 bases at V and 1 base at J, with 22 bases in the middle. The CDR3 spells CASSPQAWGWEGTDTQYF. The CDR3 coding sequence is TGTGCCAGCAGCCCCCAGGCGTGGGGCTGGGAGGGCACAGATACGCAGTATTTT.

This chain links TRBV5-1 with TRBJ2-5; TRBD2 matches 12 bases. This CDR3 has 16 residues. J lost 5 bases, V lost 5 bases, and 10 bases had no gene match. Per the germline V gene, CDR1 is SGHRS and CDR2 is YFSETQ. The CDR3 DNA is TGCGCCAGCAGTTCACTTGCTAGCGGGGGGGCGGAGACCCAGTACTTC. The encoded protein is CASSSLASGGAETQYF.

The CDR3 protein is CASSPLTGTDTQYF. In DNA, the CDR3 is TGCGCCAGCAGCCCCCTGACTGGCACAGATACGCAGTATTTT. The chain links TRBV4-1 to TRBJ2-3; D remains ambiguous. The germline V gene encodes CDR1 MGHRA and CDR2 YSYEKL. CDR3 length equals 14 residues. V was pared by 4 bases and J by 1 base, with 9 bases between.

The chain links TRBV15 to TRBJ2-1; 15 nucleotides match TRBD2. The CDR3 runs to 21 residues. Looked up from germline, CDR1 is LNHNV and CDR2 is YYDKDF (reference sequence). J lost 5 bases, V lost 0 bases, and 14 bases had no gene match. The CDR3 DNA sequence: TGTGCCACCAGCAGAGATCGAGGACTAGCGGGAGGGCCCTCGGAAGACAATGAGCAGTTCTTC. It specifies CATSRDRGLAGGPSEDNEQFF.

This clone was observed once. The chain employs TRBV19 and TRBJ1-1; D is ambiguous. The CDR3 is made up of 13 amino acids. V lost 6 bases, J lost 1 base, and 9 bases lay in between. The germline V gene encodes CDR1 LNHDA and CDR2 SQIVND (reference sequence). CDR3: CASSSSENTEAFF. For the CDR3, the DNA is TGTGCCAGTAGCAGTTCAGAGAACACTGAAGCTTTCTTT.

The chain carries TRBV29-1 and TRBJ2-1; 7 bases are shared with TRBD2. Trimming removed 2 bases from V and 4 bases from J; junction bases left unmatched: 2. CDR1 and CDR2 from the germline V gene are SQVTM and ANQGSEA. The CDR3 covers 13 residues. CDR3 sequence: CSVELAEYNEQFF. Written as DNA, the CDR3 is TGCAGCGTTGAACTAGCGGAATACAATGAGCAGTTCTTC.

The chain recombines TRBV28 with TRBJ1-3; the match to TRBD1 covers 7 bases. V trimming: 2 bases; J trimming: 2 bases; junction bases outside the gene matches: 24. The CDR3 sequence is 22 residues long. Looked up from germline, CDR1 is MDHEN and CDR2 is SYDVKM. The CDR3 region is CASSLMEGTSLEGAGPGNTIYF. In nucleotides, the CDR3 is TGTGCCAGCAGTTTAATGGAGGGGACTTCTTTGGAGGGGGCCGGACCTGGAAACACCATATATTTT.

This clone was counted once. The chain recombines TRBV6-2 or TRBV6-3 with TRBJ1-6; D ambiguous. The CDR3 length is 14 residues. Germline V gene lookup returns CDR1 MNHEY and CDR2 SVGEGT. The V gene lost 5 bases and the J gene lost 6 bases, with 11 bases spanning the gap. CDR3 region: CASSRTGFNSPLHF. Written as DNA, the CDR3 is TGTGCCAGCAGTCGAACGGGGTTTAATTCACCCCTCCACTTT.

Here the CDR3 reads CASSLEAQNIQYF. CDR3 coding DNA: TGTGCCAGCAGCTTAGAGGCCCAAAACATTCAGTACTTC. The chain links TRBV11-3 to TRBJ2-4; no clear D. Trimming pared 0 bases from V and 5 bases from J, leaving 5 bases between. This CDR3 is 13 amino acids long. Germline CDR1 is SGHNT and CDR2 is YENEEA.